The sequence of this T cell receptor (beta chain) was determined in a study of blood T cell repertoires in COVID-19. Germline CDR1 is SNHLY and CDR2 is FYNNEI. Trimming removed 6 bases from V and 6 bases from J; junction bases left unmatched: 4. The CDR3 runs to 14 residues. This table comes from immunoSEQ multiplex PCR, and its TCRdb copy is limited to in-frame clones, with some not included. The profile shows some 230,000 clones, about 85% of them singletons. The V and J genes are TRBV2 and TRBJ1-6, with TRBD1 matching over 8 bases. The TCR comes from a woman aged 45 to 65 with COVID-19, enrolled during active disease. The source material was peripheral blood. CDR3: CASSSTGANSPLHF. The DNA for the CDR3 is TGTGCCAGCAGCTCGACAGGGGCTAATTCACCCCTCCACTTT.